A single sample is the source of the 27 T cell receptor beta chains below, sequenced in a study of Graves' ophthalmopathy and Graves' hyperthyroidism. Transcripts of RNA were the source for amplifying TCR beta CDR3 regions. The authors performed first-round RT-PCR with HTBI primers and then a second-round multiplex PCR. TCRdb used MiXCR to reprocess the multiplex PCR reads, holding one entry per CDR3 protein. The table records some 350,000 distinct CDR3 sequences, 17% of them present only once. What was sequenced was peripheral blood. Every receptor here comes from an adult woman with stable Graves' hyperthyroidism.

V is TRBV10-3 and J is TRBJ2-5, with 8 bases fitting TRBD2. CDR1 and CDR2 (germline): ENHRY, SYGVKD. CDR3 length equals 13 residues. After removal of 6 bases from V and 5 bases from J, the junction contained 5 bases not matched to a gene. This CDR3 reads CAIRPGGGETQYF. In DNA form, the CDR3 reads TGTGCCATCAGGCCGGGGGGGGGCGAGACCCAGTACTTC.

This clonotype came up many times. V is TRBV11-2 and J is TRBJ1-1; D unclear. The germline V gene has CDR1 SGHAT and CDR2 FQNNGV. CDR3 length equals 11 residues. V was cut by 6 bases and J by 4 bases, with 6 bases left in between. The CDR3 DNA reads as TGTGCCAGCAGTTCCTCCACTGAAGCTTTCTTT. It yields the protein CASSSSTEAFF.

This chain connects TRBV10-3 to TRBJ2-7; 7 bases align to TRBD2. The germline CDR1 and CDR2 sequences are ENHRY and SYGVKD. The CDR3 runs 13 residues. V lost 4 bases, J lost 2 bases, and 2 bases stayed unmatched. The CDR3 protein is CAISGAGAYEQYF. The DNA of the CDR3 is TGTGCCATCAGTGGGGCGGGGGCCTACGAGCAGTACTTC.

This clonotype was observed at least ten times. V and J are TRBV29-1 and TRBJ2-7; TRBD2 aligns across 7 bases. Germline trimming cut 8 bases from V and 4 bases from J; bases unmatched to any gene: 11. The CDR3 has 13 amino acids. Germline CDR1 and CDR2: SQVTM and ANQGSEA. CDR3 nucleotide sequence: TGCAGCTTTAGGGATGGCGGGAGATACGAGCAGTACTTC. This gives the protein CSFRDGGRYEQYF.

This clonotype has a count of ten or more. The CDR3 DNA follows: TGTGCCAGCAGTGGAGACCTCCGGGGGGCGATGAACACCGGGGAGCTGTTTTTT. As protein: CASSGDLRGAMNTGELFF. The chain recombines TRBV2 with TRBJ2-2, with a possible D match to TRBD2 (7 bases). Per the germline V gene, CDR1 is SNHLY and CDR2 is FYNNEI. Trimming removed 4 bases at V and 1 base at J, with 19 bases between. The CDR3 loop spans 18 amino acids. Looking up the rest from reference TRBV2 and TRBJ2-2 gives the full variable domain: EPEVTQTPSHQVTQMGQEVILRCVPISNHLYFYWYRQILGQKVEFLVSFYNNEISEKSEIFDDQFSVERPDGSNFTLKIRSTKLEDSAMYFCASSGDLRGAMNTGELFFGEGSRLTVL.

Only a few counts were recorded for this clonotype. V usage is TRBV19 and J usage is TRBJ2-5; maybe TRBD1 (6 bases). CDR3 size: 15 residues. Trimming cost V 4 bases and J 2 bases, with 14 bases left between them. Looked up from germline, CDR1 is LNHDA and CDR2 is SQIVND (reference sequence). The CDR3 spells CASSTGTTNQETQYF. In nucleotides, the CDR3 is TGTGCCAGTAGTACCGGGACAACGAATCAAGAGACCCAGTACTTC. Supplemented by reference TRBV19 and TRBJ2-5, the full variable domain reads DGGITQSPKYLFRKEGQNVTLSCEQNLNHDAMYWYRQDPGQGLRLIYYSQIVNDFQKGDIAEGYSVSREKKESFPLTVTSAQKNPTAFYLCASSTGTTNQETQYFGPGTRLLVL.

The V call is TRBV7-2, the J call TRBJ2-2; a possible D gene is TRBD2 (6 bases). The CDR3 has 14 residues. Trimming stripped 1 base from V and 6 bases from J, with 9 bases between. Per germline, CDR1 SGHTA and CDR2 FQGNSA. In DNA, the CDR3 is TGTGCCAGCAGCTTAGGACTAGGTCCCGGGGAGCTGTTTTTT. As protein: CASSLGLGPGELFF.

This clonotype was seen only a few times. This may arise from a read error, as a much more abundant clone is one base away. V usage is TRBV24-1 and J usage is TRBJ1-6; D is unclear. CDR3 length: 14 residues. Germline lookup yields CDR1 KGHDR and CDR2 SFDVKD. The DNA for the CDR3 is TGTGCCAATCTAAGAGGTATCCATAATTCACACCTCCACTTT. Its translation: CANLRGIHNSHLHF.

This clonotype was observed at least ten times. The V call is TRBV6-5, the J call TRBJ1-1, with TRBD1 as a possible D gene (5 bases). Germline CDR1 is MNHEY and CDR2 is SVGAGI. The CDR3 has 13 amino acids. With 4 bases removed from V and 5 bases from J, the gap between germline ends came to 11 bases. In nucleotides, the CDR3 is TGTGCCAGCAGTTCGCAGGGTCGGACTGAAGCTTTCTTT. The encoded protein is CASSSQGRTEAFF.

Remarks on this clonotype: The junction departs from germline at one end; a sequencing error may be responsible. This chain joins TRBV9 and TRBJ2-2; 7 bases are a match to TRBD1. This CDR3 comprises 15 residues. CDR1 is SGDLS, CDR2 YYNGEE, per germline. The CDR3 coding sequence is TGTGCCAGCAACGTAGCTGCGACAGGGCCCGGGGAGCTGTTTTTT. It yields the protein CASNVAATGPGELFF.

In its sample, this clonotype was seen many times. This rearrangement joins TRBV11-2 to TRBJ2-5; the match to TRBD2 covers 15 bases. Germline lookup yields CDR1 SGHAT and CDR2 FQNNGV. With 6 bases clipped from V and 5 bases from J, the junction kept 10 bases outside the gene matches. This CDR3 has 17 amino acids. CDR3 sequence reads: CASRVSGLAGGRETQYF. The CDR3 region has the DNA TGTGCCAGCAGGGTCTCGGGACTAGCGGGAGGACGGGAGACCCAGTACTTC.

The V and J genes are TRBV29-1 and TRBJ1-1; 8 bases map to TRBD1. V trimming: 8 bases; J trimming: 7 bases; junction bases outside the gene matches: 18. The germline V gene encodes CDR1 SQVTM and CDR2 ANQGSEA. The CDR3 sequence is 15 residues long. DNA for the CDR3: TGCAGCTCCGAGGGGGCCCCGGGACAGGCGGATGAAGCTTTCTTT. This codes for CSSEGAPGQADEAFF. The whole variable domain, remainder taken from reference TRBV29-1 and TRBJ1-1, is SAVISQKPSRDICQRGTSLTIQCQVDSQVTMMFWYRQQPGQSLTLIATANQGSEATYESGFVIDKFPISRPNLTFSTLTVSNMSPEDSSIYLCSSEGAPGQADEAFFGQGTRLTVV.

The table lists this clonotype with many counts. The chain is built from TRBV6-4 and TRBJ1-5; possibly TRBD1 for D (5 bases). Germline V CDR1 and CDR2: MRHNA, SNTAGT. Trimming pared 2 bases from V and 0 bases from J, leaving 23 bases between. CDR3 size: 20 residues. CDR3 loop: CASSDASEGRPRYSNQPQHF. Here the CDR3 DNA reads TGTGCCAGCAGTGACGCCTCGGAGGGGAGGCCAAGGTATAGCAATCAGCCCCAGCATTTT.

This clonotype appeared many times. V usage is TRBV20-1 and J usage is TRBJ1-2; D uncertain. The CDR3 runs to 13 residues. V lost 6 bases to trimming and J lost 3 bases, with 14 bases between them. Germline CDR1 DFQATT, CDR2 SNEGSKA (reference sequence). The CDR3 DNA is TGCAGTGCCACCGCGACATCCGACTATGGCTACACCTTC. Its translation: CSATATSDYGYTF.

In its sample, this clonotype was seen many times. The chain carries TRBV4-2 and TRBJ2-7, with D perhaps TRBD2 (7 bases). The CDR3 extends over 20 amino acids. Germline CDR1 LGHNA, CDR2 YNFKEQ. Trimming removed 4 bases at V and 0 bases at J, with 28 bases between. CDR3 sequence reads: CASSPVRRTRGGFGSYEQYF. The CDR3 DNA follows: TGTGCCAGCAGCCCAGTGAGGAGAACTAGGGGGGGCTTCGGCTCCTACGAGCAGTACTTC.

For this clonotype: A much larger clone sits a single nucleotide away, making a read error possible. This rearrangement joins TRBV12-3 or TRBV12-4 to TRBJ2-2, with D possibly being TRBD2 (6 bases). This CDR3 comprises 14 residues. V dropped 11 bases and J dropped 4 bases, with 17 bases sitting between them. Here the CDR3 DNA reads TGTGCCGATCCTGGGGGGAGGAGCACCGGGGAGCTGTTTTTT. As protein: CADPGGRSTGELFF.

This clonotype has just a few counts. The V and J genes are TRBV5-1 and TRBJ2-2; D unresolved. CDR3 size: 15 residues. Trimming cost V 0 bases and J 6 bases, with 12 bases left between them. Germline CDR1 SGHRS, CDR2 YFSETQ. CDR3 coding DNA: TGCGCCAGCAGCTTGGGGCTCGTTGGAGCCGGGGAGCTGTTTTTT. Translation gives CASSLGLVGAGELFF.

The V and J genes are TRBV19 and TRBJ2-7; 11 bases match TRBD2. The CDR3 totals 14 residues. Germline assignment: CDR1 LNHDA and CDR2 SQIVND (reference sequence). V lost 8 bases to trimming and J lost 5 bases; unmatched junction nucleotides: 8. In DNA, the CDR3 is TGTGCCAGTTCAACTAGCGGGAGTTTAGACGAGCAGTACTTC. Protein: CASSTSGSLDEQYF.

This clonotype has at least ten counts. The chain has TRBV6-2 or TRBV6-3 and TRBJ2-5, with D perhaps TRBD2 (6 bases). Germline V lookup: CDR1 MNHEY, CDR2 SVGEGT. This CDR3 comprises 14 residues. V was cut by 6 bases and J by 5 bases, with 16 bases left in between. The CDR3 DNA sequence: TGTGCCAGCAGCCCGGGAGTGGGATGGGAGACCCAGTACTTC. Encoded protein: CASSPGVGWETQYF.

CDR3 DNA sequence: TGTGCCAGCAGCTTAAGCAGGGCTGGAAACACCATATATTTT. This translates into CASSLSRAGNTIYF. The rearrangement links TRBV7-9 to TRBJ1-3; possibly TRBD1 for D (5 bases). Germline CDR1 SEHNR, CDR2 FQNEAQ (reference sequence). This CDR3 is 14 amino acids long. The ends were cut back, 2 bases at V and 2 bases at J, with 7 bases in the middle.

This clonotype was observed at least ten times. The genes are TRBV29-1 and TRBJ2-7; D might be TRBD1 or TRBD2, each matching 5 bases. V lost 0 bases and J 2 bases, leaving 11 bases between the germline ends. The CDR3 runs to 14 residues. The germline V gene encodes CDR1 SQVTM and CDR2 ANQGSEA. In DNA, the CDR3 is TGCAGCGTTGAAGACCCTACGGGGCCCTACGAGCAGTACTTC. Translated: CSVEDPTGPYEQYF.

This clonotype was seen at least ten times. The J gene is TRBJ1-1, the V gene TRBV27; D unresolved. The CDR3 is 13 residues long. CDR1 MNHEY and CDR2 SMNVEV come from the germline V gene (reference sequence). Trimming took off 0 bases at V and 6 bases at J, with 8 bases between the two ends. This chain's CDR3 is CASSLSPAAEAFF. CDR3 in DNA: TGTGCCAGCAGTTTATCTCCCGCGGCTGAAGCTTTCTTT.

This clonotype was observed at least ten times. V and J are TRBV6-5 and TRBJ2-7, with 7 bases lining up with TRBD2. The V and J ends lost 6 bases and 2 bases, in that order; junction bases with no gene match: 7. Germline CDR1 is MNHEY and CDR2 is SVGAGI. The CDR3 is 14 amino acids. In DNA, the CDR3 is TGTGCCAGCAGCTTAGCGGGTTCCGCCTACGAGCAGTACTTC. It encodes CASSLAGSAYEQYF.

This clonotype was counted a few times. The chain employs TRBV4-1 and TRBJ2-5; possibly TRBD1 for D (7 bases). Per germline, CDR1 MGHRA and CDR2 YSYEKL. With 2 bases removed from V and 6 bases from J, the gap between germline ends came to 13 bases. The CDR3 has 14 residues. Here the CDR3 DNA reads TGCGCCAGCAGCCAACAGGGGGGTGTGAAGACCCAGTACTTC. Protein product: CASSQQGGVKTQYF.

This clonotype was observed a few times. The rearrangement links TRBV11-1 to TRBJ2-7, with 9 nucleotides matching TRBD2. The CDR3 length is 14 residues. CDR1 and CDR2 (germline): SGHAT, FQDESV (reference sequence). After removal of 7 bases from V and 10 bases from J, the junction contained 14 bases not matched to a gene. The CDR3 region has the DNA TGTGCCAGCACCGACATATTTAGTAGCGGGAGACAGTACTTC. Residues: CASTDIFSSGRQYF.

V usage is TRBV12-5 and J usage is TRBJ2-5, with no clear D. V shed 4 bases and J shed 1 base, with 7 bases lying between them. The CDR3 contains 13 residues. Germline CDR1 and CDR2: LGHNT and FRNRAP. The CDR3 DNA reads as TGTGCTAGTGGTTGGACGTCCCAAGAGACCCAGTACTTC. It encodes CASGWTSQETQYF.

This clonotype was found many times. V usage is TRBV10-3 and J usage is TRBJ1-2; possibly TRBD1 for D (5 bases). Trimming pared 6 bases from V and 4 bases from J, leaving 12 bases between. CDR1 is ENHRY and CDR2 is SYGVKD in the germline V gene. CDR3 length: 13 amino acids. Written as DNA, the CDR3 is TGTGCCATCAGCGAGGGGACCGGCTATGGCTACACCTTC. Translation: CAISEGTGYGYTF.